This T cell receptor beta chain was retrieved from a study of blood T cell repertoires in COVID-19. Study at large: From T cells, B-cell-depleted T cells, or PBMCs came the material, which was cDNA or gDNA.

Participants were aged roughly 18 to 89 years, lived in roughly 25 US areas, and enrolled virtually. The method was immunoSEQ multiplex PCR; TCRdb's version includes in-frame clones alone and lacks a portion of them. The sample contains roughly 400,000 clones, nearly 90% of which appear only once. The CDR3 is 15 residues long. Looked up from germline, CDR1 is SGHRS and CDR2 is YFSETQ. Trimming stripped 0 bases from V and 5 bases from J, with 9 bases between. Sample: PBMCs or T cells enriched from blood (not recorded which). The clonotype was recovered from a woman aged 18-29 years who had been exposed to COVID-19. V and J are TRBV5-1 and TRBJ1-6; weak D call: TRBD1 (6 bases). In DNA form, the CDR3 reads TGCGCCAGCAGCTTGGTGGCAGGGGATAATTCACCCCTCCACTTT. Its translation is CASSLVAGDNSPLHF.